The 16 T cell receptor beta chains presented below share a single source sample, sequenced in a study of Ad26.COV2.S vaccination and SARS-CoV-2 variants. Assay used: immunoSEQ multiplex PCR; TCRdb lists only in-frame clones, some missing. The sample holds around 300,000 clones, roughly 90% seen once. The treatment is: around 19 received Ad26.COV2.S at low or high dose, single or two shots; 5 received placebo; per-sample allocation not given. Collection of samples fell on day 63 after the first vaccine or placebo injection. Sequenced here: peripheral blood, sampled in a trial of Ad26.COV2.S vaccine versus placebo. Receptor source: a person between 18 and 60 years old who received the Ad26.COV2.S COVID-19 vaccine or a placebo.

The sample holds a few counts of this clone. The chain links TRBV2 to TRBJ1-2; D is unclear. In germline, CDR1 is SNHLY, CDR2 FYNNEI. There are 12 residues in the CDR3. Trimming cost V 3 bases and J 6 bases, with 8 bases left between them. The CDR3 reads CASSEDGDGYTF. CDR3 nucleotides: TGTGCCAGCAGTGAGGACGGGGATGGCTACACCTTC. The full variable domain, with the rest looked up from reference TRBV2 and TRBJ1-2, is EPEVTQTPSHQVTQMGQEVILRCVPISNHLYFYWYRQILGQKVEFLVSFYNNEISEKSEIFDDQFSVERPDGSNFTLKIRSTKLEDSAMYFCASSEDGDGYTFGSGTRLTVV.

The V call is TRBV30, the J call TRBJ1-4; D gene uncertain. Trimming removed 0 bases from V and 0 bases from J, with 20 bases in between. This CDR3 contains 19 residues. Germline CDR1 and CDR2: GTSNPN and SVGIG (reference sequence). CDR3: CAWSVGLRHLNSTNEKLFF. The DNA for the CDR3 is TGTGCCTGGAGTGTAGGACTTAGACACCTCAATTCAACTAATGAAAAACTGTTTTTT.

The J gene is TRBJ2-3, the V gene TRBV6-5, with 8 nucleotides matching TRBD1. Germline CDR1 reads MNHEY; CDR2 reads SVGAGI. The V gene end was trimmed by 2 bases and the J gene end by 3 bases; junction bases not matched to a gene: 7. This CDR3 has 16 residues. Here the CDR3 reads CASSYQGAMGTDTQYF. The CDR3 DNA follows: TGTGCCAGCAGTTACCAGGGGGCGATGGGGACAGATACGCAGTATTTT.

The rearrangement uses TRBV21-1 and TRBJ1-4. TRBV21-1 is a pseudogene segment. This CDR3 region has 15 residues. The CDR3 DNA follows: TGTGCCAGCAGCAAAGTGAGGGCAACTAATGAAAAACTGTTTTTT. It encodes CASSKVRATNEKLFF.

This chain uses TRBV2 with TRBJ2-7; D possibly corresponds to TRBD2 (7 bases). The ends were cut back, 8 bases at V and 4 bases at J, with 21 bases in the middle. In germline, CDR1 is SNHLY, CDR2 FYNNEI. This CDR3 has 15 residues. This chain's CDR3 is CASARGPGATYEQYV. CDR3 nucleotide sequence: TGTGCCAGCGCGCGGGGGCCGGGAGCCACTTACGAGCAGTACGTC.

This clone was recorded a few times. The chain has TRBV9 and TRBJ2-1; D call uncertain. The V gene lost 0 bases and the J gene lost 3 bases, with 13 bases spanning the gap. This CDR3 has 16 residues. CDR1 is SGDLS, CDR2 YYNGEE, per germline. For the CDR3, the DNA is TGTGCCAGCAGCGTAGGGGAAGGGTGGATCTACAATGAGCAGTTCTTC. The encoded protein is CASSVGEGWIYNEQFF.

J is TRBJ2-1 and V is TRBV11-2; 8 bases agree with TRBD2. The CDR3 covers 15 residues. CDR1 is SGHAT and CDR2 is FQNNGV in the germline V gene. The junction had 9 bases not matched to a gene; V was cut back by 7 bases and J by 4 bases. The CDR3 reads CASNFPGLVYNEQFF. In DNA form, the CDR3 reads TGTGCCAGCAACTTTCCGGGACTAGTGTACAATGAGCAGTTCTTC.

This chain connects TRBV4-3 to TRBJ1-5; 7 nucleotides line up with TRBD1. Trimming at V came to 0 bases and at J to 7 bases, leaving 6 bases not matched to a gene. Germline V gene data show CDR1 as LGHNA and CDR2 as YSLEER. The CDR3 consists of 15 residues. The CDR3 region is CASSQEEAGGQPQHF. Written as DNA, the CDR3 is TGCGCCAGCAGCCAAGAAGAGGCAGGGGGGCAGCCCCAGCATTTT.

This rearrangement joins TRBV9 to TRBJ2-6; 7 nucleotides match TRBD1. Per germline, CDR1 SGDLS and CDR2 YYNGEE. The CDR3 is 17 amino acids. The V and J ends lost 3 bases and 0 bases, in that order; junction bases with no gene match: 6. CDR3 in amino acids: CASSAQTGLSGANVLTF. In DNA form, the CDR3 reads TGTGCCAGCAGCGCTCAGACAGGGCTCTCTGGGGCCAACGTCCTGACTTTC.

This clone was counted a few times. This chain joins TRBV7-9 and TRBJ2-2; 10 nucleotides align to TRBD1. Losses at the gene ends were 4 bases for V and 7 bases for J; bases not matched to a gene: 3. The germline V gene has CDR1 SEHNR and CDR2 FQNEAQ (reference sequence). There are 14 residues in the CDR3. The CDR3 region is CASSSGQGVGELFF. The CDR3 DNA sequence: TGTGCCAGCAGCTCTGGACAGGGGGTCGGGGAGCTGTTTTTT.

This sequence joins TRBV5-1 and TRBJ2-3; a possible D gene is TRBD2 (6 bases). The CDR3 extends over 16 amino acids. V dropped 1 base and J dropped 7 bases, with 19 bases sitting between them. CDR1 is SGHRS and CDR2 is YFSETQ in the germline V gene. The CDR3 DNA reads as TGCGCCAGCAGCTTGAATGGGGCGGGGCCGAGGTATACGCAGTATTTT. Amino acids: CASSLNGAGPRYTQYF.

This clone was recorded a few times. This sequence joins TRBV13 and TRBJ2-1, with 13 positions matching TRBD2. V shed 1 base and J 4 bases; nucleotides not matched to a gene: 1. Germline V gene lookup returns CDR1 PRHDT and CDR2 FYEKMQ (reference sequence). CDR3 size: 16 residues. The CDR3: CASSLEGLAGYNEQFF. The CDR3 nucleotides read TGTGCCAGCAGCTTAGAGGGACTAGCGGGATACAATGAGCAGTTCTTC. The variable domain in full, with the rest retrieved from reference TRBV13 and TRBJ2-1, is AAGVIQSPRHLIKEKRETATLKCYPIPRHDTVYWYQQGPGQDPQFLISFYEKMQSDKGSIPDRFSAQQFSDYHSELNMSSLELGDSALYFCASSLEGLAGYNEQFFGPGTRLTVL.

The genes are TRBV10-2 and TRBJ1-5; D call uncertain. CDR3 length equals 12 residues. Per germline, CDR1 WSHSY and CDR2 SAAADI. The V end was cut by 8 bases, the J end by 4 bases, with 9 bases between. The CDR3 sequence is CASCKYNQPQHF. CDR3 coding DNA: TGCGCCAGCTGCAAGTATAATCAGCCCCAGCATTTT.

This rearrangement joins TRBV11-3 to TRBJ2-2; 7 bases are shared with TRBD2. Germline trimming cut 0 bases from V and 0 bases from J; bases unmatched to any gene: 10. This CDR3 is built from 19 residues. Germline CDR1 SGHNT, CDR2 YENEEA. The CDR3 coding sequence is TGTGCCAGCAGCTTAGAGCGGGCGGGAGAGACCTCGAACACCGGGGAGCTGTTTTTT. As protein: CASSLERAGETSNTGELFF.

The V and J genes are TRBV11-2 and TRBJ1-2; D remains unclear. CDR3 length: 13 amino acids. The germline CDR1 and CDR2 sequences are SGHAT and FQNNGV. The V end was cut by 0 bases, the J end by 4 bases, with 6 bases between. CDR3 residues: CASSLEGSYGYTF. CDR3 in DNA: TGTGCCAGCAGCTTAGAGGGGAGCTATGGCTACACCTTC.

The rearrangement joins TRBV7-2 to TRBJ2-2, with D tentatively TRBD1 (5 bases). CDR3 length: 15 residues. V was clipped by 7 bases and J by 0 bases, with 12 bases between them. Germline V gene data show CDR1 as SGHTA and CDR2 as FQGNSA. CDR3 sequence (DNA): TGTGCCAGCATCTCCTCGACAGCGAACACCGGGGAGCTGTTTTTT. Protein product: CASISSTANTGELFF.